These 10 T cell receptor beta chains originate from one sample sequenced in a study of blood T cell repertoires in COVID-19 (dated by TCRdb to 2018 to 2020). Libraries were made using the immunoSEQ multiplex PCR assay. TCRdb re-hosts the immuneACCESS table, in-frame sequences only. Its copies lack some clones; in the studies checked, an unresolved V gene accounts for under half of them, and the cause for the rest is not known. This sample has almost 50,000 clones in its table, and about 70% of those were observed once. The ten largest clones add up to about 9% of the sample. Sequencing used peripheral blood. Receptors originate from a woman aged 70-85 years with acute or convalescent COVID-19.

This sequence joins TRBV7-9 and TRBJ2-7; D may be TRBD1 (6 bases). Trimming stripped 2 bases from V and 5 bases from J, with 19 bases between. This CDR3 comprises 16 residues. Per germline, CDR1 SEHNR and CDR2 FQNEAQ (reference sequence). This CDR3 is CASSLYLTGKYDEQYF. DNA for the CDR3: TGTGCCAGCAGCTTATACCTTACAGGGAAGTACGACGAGCAGTACTTC.

This clone was seen more than once but under ten times. The chain's CDR3 is CASSQWGGSGTEAFF. In DNA form, the CDR3 reads TGTGCCAGCAGCCAATGGGGGGGGAGCGGCACTGAAGCTTTCTTT. This chain links TRBV4-2 with TRBJ1-1; tentatively, D is TRBD1 (5 bases). The germline V gene has CDR1 LGHNA and CDR2 YNFKEQ. The CDR3 length is 15 residues. Trimming shortened V by 2 bases and J by 4 bases, and 14 bases separated the two germline ends.

This clone has more than one count but fewer than ten. This rearrangement joins TRBV6-5 to TRBJ2-7; D might be TRBD1 (6 bases). Per germline, CDR1 MNHEY and CDR2 SVGAGI. The CDR3 length is 13 residues. V lost 0 bases to trimming and J lost 6 bases, with 9 bases between them. Here the CDR3 reads CASSYSTGTEQYF. CDR3 sequence (DNA): TGTGCCAGCAGTTACTCGACAGGAACCGAGCAGTACTTC.

J is TRBJ2-2 and V is TRBV7-2, with D perhaps matching TRBD2 (6 bases). V was shortened by 2 bases and J by 0 bases, with 10 bases between the two germline ends. This CDR3 is built from 16 residues. Germline CDR1 reads SGHTA; CDR2 reads FQGNSA. The CDR3 DNA is TGTGCCAGCAGCTTACCCCGGGACTCGAACACCGGGGAGCTGTTTTTT. Its protein is CASSLPRDSNTGELFF.

The genes are TRBV4-2 and TRBJ2-6, with 8 bases lining up with TRBD1. Trimming removed 5 bases from V and 2 bases from J; junction bases left unmatched: 8. Looked up from germline, CDR1 is LGHNA and CDR2 is YNFKEQ. This CDR3 spans 17 amino acids. CDR3 in DNA: TGTGCCAGCAGCTCGGGACAGGAACTGACTGGGGCCAACGTCCTGACTTTC. This translates into CASSSGQELTGANVLTF.

This chain joins TRBV19 and TRBJ1-5; D is possibly TRBD1 (5 bases). Germline V CDR1 and CDR2: LNHDA, SQIVND (reference sequence). The CDR3 has 9 residues. CDR3 in DNA: TGTGGGGGGGATCAGCCCCAGCATTTT. Translation gives CGGDQPQHF.

This clone was picked up one time. The V and J genes are TRBV2 and TRBJ1-1; D possibly corresponds to TRBD1 (5 bases). V lost 5 bases, J lost 3 bases, and 13 bases lay in between. The germline CDR1 and CDR2 sequences are SNHLY and FYNNEI. CDR3 size: 14 residues. The CDR3 loop is CASSLSAGYTEAFF. In nucleotides, the CDR3 is TGTGCCAGCAGTCTAAGTGCAGGGTACACTGAAGCTTTCTTT.

The rearrangement joins TRBV18 to TRBJ2-5, with TRBD1 as a possible D gene (7 bases). Germline assignment: CDR1 KGHSH and CDR2 LQKENI. The V gene lost 3 bases and the J gene lost 5 bases, with 13 bases spanning the gap. The CDR3 covers 14 residues. CDR3: CASSPTGTGETQYF. The CDR3 region has the DNA TGTGCCAGCTCACCGACAGGGACTGGTGAGACCCAGTACTTC.

The chain carries TRBV9 and TRBJ1-3; a weak D match, TRBD1 (5 bases). This CDR3 is built from 17 residues. Between the trimmed V and J ends, which lost 0 bases and 0 bases, there was a span of 13 bases. The germline gives CDR1 SGDLS, CDR2 YYNGEE. CDR3 sequence reads: CASSVDGQGVSGNTIYF. DNA of the CDR3: TGTGCCAGCAGCGTAGATGGGCAGGGTGTCTCTGGAAACACCATATATTTT. The full variable domain, its missing parts supplied by reference TRBV9 and TRBJ1-3, is DSGVTQTPKHLITATGQRVTLRCSPRSGDLSVYWYQQSLDQGLQFLIQYYNGEERAKGNILERFSAQQFPDLHSELNLSSLELGDSALYFCASSVDGQGVSGNTIYFGEGSWLTVV.

This clone was picked up a small number of times. CDR3 sequence (DNA): TGCGCCAGCAGCCAAGGGGGGCTCGGGACAGATACGCAGTATTTT. It specifies CASSQGGLGTDTQYF. The rearrangement links TRBV4-1 to TRBJ2-3, with a possible D match to TRBD1 (6 bases). Germline V gene sequence: CDR1 MGHRA, CDR2 YSYEKL. Trimming removed 1 base from V and 3 bases from J, with 11 bases in between. The CDR3 is made up of 15 amino acids.